This T cell receptor (beta chain) comes out of a study of preoperative IRX-2 immunotherapy in early breast cancer. Treatment indicated: preoperative locoregional IRX-2 cytokine immunotherapy. This phase Ib study tested locoregional IRX-2 cytokine immunotherapy given before surgery. Sequencing was performed with immunoSEQ multiplex PCR; in TCRdb, only in-frame clones are kept and a portion is missing. The sample lists about 29,000 clones, 85% to 90% seen once, with roughly 10% in the top ten. This sequence originates from a human donor with breast cancer. The sample was acquired from a patient treated with IRX-2 immunotherapy.

The CDR3 is CSVEDPRASSTDTQYF. Here the CDR3 DNA reads TGCAGCGTTGAGGACCCCCGGGCCTCTAGCACAGATACGCAGTATTTT. The V and J genes are TRBV29-1 and TRBJ2-3, with D hard to call. This CDR3 is built from 16 residues. V lost 3 bases, J lost 0 bases, and 16 bases lay in between. The germline gives CDR1 SQVTM, CDR2 ANQGSEA.